These 18 T cell receptor beta chains were all obtained from the same sample, sequenced in a study of cytomegalovirus exposure and HLA in healthy donors. A multiplex PCR was run with 60 Vbeta primers and 13 Jbeta primers. The assay was immunoSEQ multiplex PCR, and TCRdb's table has in-frame clones only and misses some. The repertoire table contains about 32,000 clones. The source material was PBMCs. Receptor source: a female donor in good health and CMV-seronegative.

This rearrangement joins TRBV19 to TRBJ2-1, with 10 bases matching TRBD1. The germline V gene encodes CDR1 LNHDA and CDR2 SQIVND (reference sequence). CDR3 size: 16 residues. Trimming removed 5 bases from V and 8 bases from J; junction bases left unmatched: 12. CDR3 bases: TGTGCCAGTAGTGCATCCGGGACAGGGGAGAGAGATGAGCAGTTCTTC. As protein: CASSASGTGERDEQFF.

This sequence joins TRBV4-2 and TRBJ2-1, with 7 bases fitting TRBD1. CDR1 and CDR2 from the germline V gene are LGHNA and YNFKEQ. There are 16 residues in the CDR3. V shed 2 bases, J shed 1 base, and the junction held 5 bases outside the gene matches. Here the CDR3 DNA reads TGTGCCAGCAGCCAAAGACAGGGTATGTCCTACAATGAGCAGTTCTTC. It specifies CASSQRQGMSYNEQFF.

The CDR3: CASSDRRGGETQYF. The CDR3 DNA is TGTGCCAGCAGTGATAGGCGGGGCGGGGAGACCCAGTACTTC. The chain carries TRBV25-1 and TRBJ2-5, with D possibly matching TRBD2 (6 bases). Germline lookup yields CDR1 MGHDK and CDR2 SYGVNS. The CDR3 runs to 14 residues. Between the trimmed V and J ends, which lost 3 bases and 5 bases, there was a span of 13 bases.

This CDR3 is CASSESPGENSPLHF. The CDR3 region has the DNA TGTGCCAGCAGTGAGTCGCCGGGAGAAAATTCACCCCTCCACTTT. This chain links TRBV6-1 with TRBJ1-6; D gene uncertain. V was cut by 3 bases and J by 7 bases, with 13 bases left in between. The germline CDR1 and CDR2 sequences are MNHNS and SASEGT. This CDR3 has 15 residues.

This chain connects TRBV28 to TRBJ1-2; D not certain. The CDR3 is made up of 14 amino acids. Deletions cut 4 bases from V and 4 bases from J, with 13 bases between. Germline loops: CDR1 MDHEN, CDR2 SYDVKM. For the CDR3, the DNA is TGTGCCAGCAGTTCGCCGCAGGCCCTCTATGGCTACACCTTC. Translating it yields CASSSPQALYGYTF.

The V gene is TRBV7-9, the J gene TRBJ1-6; D gene uncertain. The germline gives CDR1 SEHNR, CDR2 FQNEAQ (reference sequence). V was clipped by 1 base and J by 7 bases, with 17 bases between them. The CDR3 spans 17 residues. CDR3 amino acids: CASSLGPDLALNSPLHF. CDR3 coding DNA: TGTGCCAGCAGCTTAGGGCCGGACCTAGCCCTAAATTCACCCCTCCACTTT.

The V call is TRBV29-1, the J call TRBJ2-7, with 7 bases lining up with TRBD1. The CDR3 has 14 residues. V dropped 8 bases and J dropped 4; count of bases not matched to a gene: 14. The germline V gene encodes CDR1 SQVTM and CDR2 ANQGSEA. The CDR3 nucleotides are TGCAGCTCAACCTCCGGGACAGCCCCTTACGAGCAGTACTTC. As protein: CSSTSGTAPYEQYF.

The rearrangement links TRBV11-3 to TRBJ1-1; no clear D. Germline loops: CDR1 SGHNT, CDR2 YENEEA. This CDR3 region has 11 residues. The V end lost 5 bases, the J end lost 2 bases, and 3 bases lay between the germline ends. As DNA, the CDR3 is TGTGCCAGCAGCCCAAACACTGAAGCTTTCTTT. Translating gives CASSPNTEAFF.

This chain uses TRBV28 with TRBJ1-6; D perhaps matches TRBD1 (5 bases). Germline V CDR1 and CDR2: MDHEN, SYDVKM. The CDR3 is 14 amino acids. Between the trimmed V and J ends, which lost 7 bases and 1 base, there was a span of 8 bases. DNA of the CDR3: TGTGCCAGCACCTACAGGTCCTATAATTCACCCCTCCACTTT. This translates into CASTYRSYNSPLHF.

The chain combines TRBV30 with TRBJ1-2, with no clear D. This CDR3 has 12 residues. Germline V gene data show CDR1 as GTSNPN and CDR2 as SVGIG (reference sequence). The V end was cut by 3 bases, the J end by 2 bases, with 7 bases between. The CDR3 sequence is CAWRYGNYGYTF. Written as DNA, the CDR3 is TGTGCCTGGAGATACGGGAACTATGGCTACACCTTC.

V gene TRBV7-8 combines with J gene TRBJ1-2; D possibly corresponds to TRBD1 (6 bases). Germline CDR1 is SGHVS and CDR2 is FQNEAQ. The CDR3 extends over 15 amino acids. The V and J ends lost 5 bases and 7 bases respectively, with 20 bases between them. CDR3 region: CASSDTGSPIGGYTF. The CDR3 bases are TGTGCCAGCAGCGATACAGGGTCTCCCATCGGTGGCTACACCTTC.

The rearrangement uses TRBV9 and TRBJ2-1; 7 nucleotides align to TRBD2. Germline CDR1 reads SGDLS; CDR2 reads YYNGEE. The ends lost 4 bases at V and 0 bases at J; junction bases unmatched: 10. The CDR3 is 17 amino acids. The DNA for the CDR3 is TGTGCCAGCAGCTATGACACTAGCGCAAGCTCCTACAATGAGCAGTTCTTC. Residues: CASSYDTSASSYNEQFF. The full variable domain, rest sourced from reference TRBV9 and TRBJ2-1, is DSGVTQTPKHLITATGQRVTLRCSPRSGDLSVYWYQQSLDQGLQFLIQYYNGEERAKGNILERFSAQQFPDLHSELNLSSLELGDSALYFCASSYDTSASSYNEQFFGPGTRLTVL.

The V gene is TRBV29-1, the J gene TRBJ2-3, with 9 nucleotides matching TRBD1. The V gene end was trimmed by 4 bases and the J gene end by 13 bases; junction bases not matched to a gene: 6. The CDR3 loop spans 11 amino acids. CDR1 is SQVTM and CDR2 is ANQGSEA in the germline V gene. The CDR3 loop reads CSVGLGQGKYF. CDR3 sequence (DNA): TGCAGCGTTGGTCTGGGACAGGGCAAGTATTTT.

The CDR3 DNA reads as TGTGCCACCAGCCCTCGCCAGGGAAGGTATGGCTACACCTTC. The encoded protein is CATSPRQGRYGYTF. The chain employs TRBV15 and TRBJ1-2; D is perhaps TRBD1 (5 bases). Trimming removed 5 bases from V and 5 bases from J, with 15 bases in between. Germline assignment: CDR1 LNHNV and CDR2 YYDKDF (reference sequence). This CDR3 region has 14 residues.

This chain connects TRBV7-2 to TRBJ1-2; no firm D call. Trimming cost V 1 base and J 6 bases, with 15 bases left between them. CDR1 and CDR2 from the germline V gene are SGHTA and FQGNSA. The CDR3 has 15 amino acids. CDR3 amino acids: CASSLVGGIGDGYTF. In nucleotides, the CDR3 is TGTGCCAGCAGCTTAGTGGGAGGGATCGGTGATGGCTACACCTTC.

V and J are TRBV11-2 and TRBJ1-2; 8 nucleotides match TRBD1. V lost 4 bases, J lost 2 bases, and 6 bases stayed unmatched. CDR1 is SGHAT and CDR2 is FQNNGV in the germline V gene. The CDR3 contains 15 residues. In nucleotides, the CDR3 is TGTGCCAGCAGCTCCCTACGACAGGGGAACTATGGCTACACCTTC. This gives the protein CASSSLRQGNYGYTF.

This chain connects TRBV6-5 to TRBJ2-7, with D unclear. The germline V gene encodes CDR1 MNHEY and CDR2 SVGAGI. Trimming stripped 5 bases from V and 3 bases from J, with 11 bases between. This CDR3 is built from 13 residues. CDR3 sequence: CASSPYSRYEQYF. In nucleotides, the CDR3 is TGTGCCAGCAGTCCTTACAGCCGCTACGAGCAGTACTTC.

This sequence joins TRBV10-3 and TRBJ1-1; 8 bases agree with TRBD1. CDR3 size: 14 residues. Per germline, CDR1 ENHRY and CDR2 SYGVKD. V was clipped by 5 bases and J by 1 base; unmatched bases: 3. CDR3 sequence (DNA): TGTGCCATCAGTTCGCAGGGGGCGAACACTGAAGCTTTCTTT. Translating gives CAISSQGANTEAFF.